This TCR beta chain was found in a study of blood T cell repertoires in COVID-19. Some clones are missing from TCRdb's copy, which holds only in-frame ones; the method was immunoSEQ multiplex PCR. The sample records about 280,000 clones, roughly 90% being singletons. This TCR came from a woman aged 25 to 45 who had recovered from COVID-19. The source material was PBMCs or T cells enriched from blood (not recorded which).

The CDR3 sequence is CASSPLLSYEQYF. The DNA of the CDR3 is TGTGCCAGCTCACCGCTCCTCAGCTACGAGCAGTACTTC. The rearrangement links TRBV18 to TRBJ2-7; D unresolved. In germline, CDR1 is KGHSH, CDR2 LQKENI. Trimming shortened V by 3 bases and J by 3 bases, and 9 bases separated the two germline ends. The CDR3 spans 13 residues.